These 26 T cell receptor beta chains originate from one sample sequenced in a study of shared clonotypes between healthy human individuals. Clones were read by immunoSEQ multiplex PCR, and TCRdb kept only the in-frame ones, dropping some. The sample records about 380,000 clones, 90% to 97% being singletons. The sequenced sample was memory CD8+ T cells sorted from blood. Described subset: CD45RO+ cells pooled with CCR7-negative TemRA cells. The origin of the receptors is a man aged 25-45 years in good health.

This chain joins TRBV7-2 and TRBJ2-5, with 7 positions matching TRBD2. The ends lost 2 bases at V and 2 bases at J; junction bases unmatched: 11. This CDR3 contains 17 residues. The germline V gene encodes CDR1 SGHTA and CDR2 FQGNSA. DNA of the CDR3: TGTGCCAGCAGCTTACGGACTAGACACATCCGACAAGAGACCCAGTACTTC. As protein: CASSLRTRHIRQETQYF.

The chain joins TRBV15 to TRBJ2-7, with TRBD1 matching over 9 bases. The germline CDR1 and CDR2 sequences are LNHNV and YYDKDF (reference sequence). The CDR3 contains 15 residues. The trim removed 1 base at V and 6 bases at J, leaving 7 bases unmatched. Written as DNA, the CDR3 is TGTGCCACCAGCAGAGGTTGGGACAGGGCCCTCGAGCAGTACTTC. As protein: CATSRGWDRALEQYF.

In this sample, this clone turned up once. V and J are TRBV10-3 and TRBJ1-1; 9 positions match TRBD1. The germline V gene encodes CDR1 ENHRY and CDR2 SYGVKD. With 6 bases clipped from V and 2 bases from J, the junction kept 4 bases outside the gene matches. This CDR3 has 14 amino acids. CDR3 DNA sequence: TGTGCCATCAGGGACAGGGGACTTAACACTGAAGCTTTCTTT. It codes for CAIRDRGLNTEAFF.

This chain joins TRBV19 and TRBJ2-1; TRBD2 might be the D (6 bases). The CDR3 covers 15 residues. Trimming removed 9 bases at V and 4 bases at J, with 19 bases between. Germline CDR1 and CDR2: LNHDA and SQIVND (reference sequence). Written as DNA, the CDR3 is TGTGCCAGACTTTTCAGACTAGATCGGTACAATGAGCAGTTCTTC. This gives the protein CARLFRLDRYNEQFF.

The V call is TRBV7-8, the J call TRBJ2-3; D is undetermined. The CDR3 length is 11 residues. CDR1 SGHVS and CDR2 FQNEAQ come from the germline V gene. V gave up 2 bases and J gave up 4 bases, with 1 base separating them. The CDR3 DNA reads as TGTGCCAGCAGCTTATCAGATACGCAGTATTTT. Its translation is CASSLSDTQYF.

This clone was found once. The rearrangement joins TRBV28 to TRBJ2-1, with TRBD2 matching 10 bases. The V gene end was trimmed by 1 base and the J gene end by 9 bases; junction bases not matched to a gene: 9. The V gene's germline CDR1 is MDHEN and CDR2 SYDVKM. The CDR3 has 16 residues. The CDR3, as DNA: TGTGCCAGCAGTTTATCCGAGCGGGAGGGCTCGGGTGAGCAGTTCTTC. This translates into CASSLSEREGSGEQFF.

The rearrangement joins TRBV7-6 to TRBJ2-3; D might be TRBD1 (6 bases). V dropped 4 bases and J dropped 7 bases, with 18 bases sitting between them. Germline values: CDR1 SGHVS, CDR2 FNYEAQ. There are 15 residues in the CDR3. CDR3 DNA sequence: TGTGCCAGCAGCTCTACAGGGCTCCCCGAAAATACGCAGTATTTT. Amino acids: CASSSTGLPENTQYF.

The chain couples TRBV7-2 to TRBJ2-3; the match to TRBD1 covers 8 bases. The germline V gene encodes CDR1 SGHTA and CDR2 FQGNSA. The V gene end was trimmed by 1 base and the J gene end by 5 bases; junction bases not matched to a gene: 2. The CDR3 consists of 14 residues. CDR3 in amino acids: CASSLEQGGDTQYF. CDR3 nucleotides: TGTGCCAGCAGCTTAGAACAGGGGGGAGATACGCAGTATTTT.

The chain has TRBV10-1 and TRBJ1-2, with D unresolved. The germline V gene has CDR1 WNHNN and CDR2 SYGVQD (reference sequence). The CDR3 has 12 residues. V gave up 3 bases and J gave up 0 bases, with 2 bases separating them. The CDR3 DNA sequence: TGCGCCAGCAGTGACACTAACTATGGCTACACCTTC. Residues: CASSDTNYGYTF.

The chain has TRBV11-3 and TRBJ2-1; TRBD2 matches at 8 bases. The germline CDR1 and CDR2 sequences are SGHNT and YENEEA. V shed 0 bases and J 7 bases; nucleotides not matched to a gene: 8. The CDR3 runs to 16 residues. This CDR3 reads CASSLEMGSGTNEQFF. CDR3 nucleotides: TGTGCCAGCAGCTTAGAGATGGGTAGCGGGACAAATGAGCAGTTCTTC. The full variable domain, with the rest looked up from reference TRBV11-3 and TRBJ2-1, is EAGVVQSPRYKIIEKKQPVAFWCNPISGHNTLYWYLQNLGQGPELLIRYENEEAVDDSQLPKDRFSAERLKGVDSTLKIQPAELGDSAVYLCASSLEMGSGTNEQFFGPGTRLTVL.

The chain is built from TRBV28 and TRBJ1-2; 9 bases fit TRBD1. V lost 6 bases and J lost 8; bases outside the gene matches: 10. The CDR3 has 14 amino acids. The germline V gene encodes CDR1 MDHEN and CDR2 SYDVKM. This chain's CDR3 is CASSYGTGIRGYTF. CDR3 nucleotides: TGTGCCAGCAGCTACGGGACAGGGATAAGGGGCTACACCTTC.

CDR3 DNA: TGTGCCAGCAGCTTAGCGGGAGCCGGGGAGCTGTTTTTT. It translates to CASSLAGAGELFF. The rearrangement joins TRBV7-3 to TRBJ2-2, with 7 bases identical to TRBD2. V lost 2 bases, J lost 6 bases, and 0 bases stayed unmatched. The CDR3 extends over 13 amino acids. Per the germline V gene, CDR1 is SGHTA and CDR2 is FQGTGA. Full variable domain (missing parts from reference TRBV7-3 and TRBJ2-2): GAGVSQTPSNKVTEKGKYVELRCDPISGHTALYWYRQSLGQGPEFLIYFQGTGAADDSGLPNDRFFAVRPEGSVSTLKIQRTERGDSAVYLCASSLAGAGELFFGEGSRLTVL.

This chain links TRBV19 with TRBJ2-1, with D perhaps matching TRBD1 (6 bases). The germline CDR1 and CDR2 sequences are LNHDA and SQIVND (reference sequence). The CDR3 covers 13 residues. The V end lost 3 bases, the J end lost 9 bases, and 12 bases lay between the germline ends. The CDR3 reads CASSIQRGSEQFF. In DNA, the CDR3 is TGTGCCAGTAGTATTCAAAGGGGGTCTGAGCAGTTCTTC.

V is TRBV4-1 and J is TRBJ2-7; either TRBD1 or TRBD2 may supply D (5 bases each). Deletions cut 0 bases from V and 2 bases from J, with 17 bases between. Germline loops: CDR1 MGHRA, CDR2 YSYEKL. The CDR3 sequence is 17 residues long. The CDR3 coding sequence is TGCGCCAGCAGCCAAGATCGAGACAGACTACAAACCTACGAGCAGTACTTC. Translating it yields CASSQDRDRLQTYEQYF.

This sequence joins TRBV2 and TRBJ2-3; 7 bases match TRBD2. The length of the CDR3 is 15 residues. Germline V gene lookup returns CDR1 SNHLY and CDR2 FYNNEI. With 2 bases clipped from V and 4 bases from J, the junction kept 6 bases outside the gene matches. The CDR3 reads CASSERDYQADTQYF. The CDR3 DNA sequence: TGTGCCAGCAGTGAACGGGACTACCAGGCAGATACGCAGTATTTT.

The rearrangement uses TRBV19 and TRBJ1-5; D perhaps matches TRBD1 (5 bases). The CDR3 is 17 residues long. Germline V gene sequence: CDR1 LNHDA, CDR2 SQIVND (reference sequence). Trimming removed 4 bases from V and 0 bases from J, with 16 bases in between. CDR3: CASSNAGIGNSNQPQHF. The CDR3 bases are TGTGCCAGTAGTAACGCAGGGATTGGGAATAGCAATCAGCCCCAGCATTTT.

This chain connects TRBV11-3 to TRBJ2-1; maybe TRBD2 (6 bases). There are 14 residues in the CDR3. Germline values: CDR1 SGHNT, CDR2 YENEEA. Trimming removed 3 bases from V and 0 bases from J, with 6 bases in between. CDR3 sequence reads: CASSFGGSYNEQFF. In nucleotides, the CDR3 is TGTGCCAGCAGCTTCGGGGGCTCCTACAATGAGCAGTTCTTC.

V gene TRBV10-2 combines with J gene TRBJ1-4; 10 nucleotides match TRBD1. The CDR3 consists of 14 residues. The trim removed 7 bases at V and 8 bases at J, leaving 7 bases unmatched. From germline, CDR1 is WSHSY and CDR2 SAAADI. This CDR3 reads CASTPGQGEEKLFF. CDR3 coding DNA: TGCGCCAGCACGCCAGGACAGGGGGAGGAAAAACTGTTTTTT.

The V gene is TRBV27, the J gene TRBJ2-7; tentatively, D is TRBD1 (5 bases). V gave up 2 bases and J gave up 5 bases, with 10 bases separating them. This CDR3 comprises 13 residues. The germline V gene has CDR1 MNHEY and CDR2 SMNVEV (reference sequence). The chain's CDR3 is CASSLQGGHEQYF. In nucleotides, the CDR3 is TGTGCCAGCAGTTTACAGGGTGGGCACGAGCAGTACTTC.

This chain joins TRBV27 and TRBJ2-7; 7 bases match TRBD1. Germline CDR1 MNHEY, CDR2 SMNVEV (reference sequence). CDR3 length: 12 residues. V was clipped by 4 bases and J by 7 bases; unmatched bases: 4. CDR3: CASSSRQGEQYF. The DNA for the CDR3 is TGTGCCAGCAGTTCGAGACAGGGAGAGCAGTACTTC.

The rearrangement joins TRBV6-5 to TRBJ1-2; 9 bases line up with TRBD1. V was pared by 1 base and J by 4 bases, with 7 bases of the junction left unmatched. The CDR3 extends over 16 amino acids. Germline CDR1 MNHEY, CDR2 SVGAGI. The CDR3 nucleotides read TGTGCCAGCAGTTACTACGGACAGGGGCCCCCCTATGGCTACACCTTC. Encoded protein: CASSYYGQGPPYGYTF.

This rearrangement joins TRBV10-3 to TRBJ1-1; 9 nucleotides agree with TRBD1. This CDR3 region has 14 residues. Germline V lookup: CDR1 ENHRY, CDR2 SYGVKD. The V segment lost 4 bases and the J segment 9 bases; nucleotides outside the gene matches: 9. The CDR3 protein is CAISGTGGFQQAFF. The DNA of the CDR3 is TGTGCCATCAGTGGAACAGGGGGCTTTCAACAAGCTTTCTTT.

The V call is TRBV10-3, the J call TRBJ2-3; 8 bases match TRBD2. The V and J ends lost 2 bases and 6 bases, in that order; junction bases with no gene match: 4. The CDR3 has 14 amino acids. Germline assignment: CDR1 ENHRY and CDR2 SYGVKD. CDR3 sequence (DNA): TGTGCCATCAGTGAGGCGGGAGGATCGGATACGCAGTATTTT. This sequence encodes CAISEAGGSDTQYF.

The gene calls are TRBV7-8 and TRBJ2-1; the match to TRBD2 covers 14 bases. The V segment lost 7 bases and the J segment 8 bases; nucleotides outside the gene matches: 1. Germline V CDR1 and CDR2: SGHVS, FQNEAQ. The CDR3 extends over 13 amino acids. CDR3 sequence (DNA): TGTGCCAGCAAGGGACTAGCGGGAGATGAGCAGTTCTTC. Translating it yields CASKGLAGDEQFF. Based on the CDR3 plus reference TRBV7-8 and TRBJ2-1, the full variable domain is GAGVSQSPRYKVAKRGQDVALRCDPISGHVSLFWYQQALGQGPEFLTYFQNEAQLDKSGLPSDRFFAERPEGSVSTLKIQRTQQEDSAVYLCASKGLAGDEQFFGPGTRLTVL.

This chain links TRBV6-1 with TRBJ2-5; D not resolved. Germline V gene lookup returns CDR1 MNHNS and CDR2 SASEGT. CDR3 length: 14 residues. Trimming removed 6 bases from V and 3 bases from J, with 14 bases in between. As DNA, the CDR3 is TGTGCCAGCAGGGGGTTCCCTCAGGAAGAGACCCAGTACTTC. Translating it yields CASRGFPQEETQYF.

V gene TRBV30 combines with J gene TRBJ1-1; no firm D call. CDR3 length equals 12 residues. Trimming stripped 0 bases from V and 11 bases from J, with 13 bases between. Looked up from germline, CDR1 is GTSNPN and CDR2 is SVGIG (reference sequence). In nucleotides, the CDR3 is TGTGCCTGGAGTGTACCCCTTCTCGGTGCTTTCTTT. Its translation is CAWSVPLLGAFF.